This TCR beta chain was captured in a study of T cell responses to AZD1222 COVID-19 vaccine. Broader study findings: At 160-218 and 743-854, vaccine-associated CD4 TCRs were dominant, and they spanned spike. The donor cohort was predominantly white British with a female majority, and clonal diversity may have been underestimated. Sampling captured repertoires only after the peak T cell response. After two AZD1222 doses, spike-specific TCR breadth and depth rose versus day 0.

Details on this clone: The antigen remains undetermined.

CDR1 SGHDT and CDR2 YYEEEE come from the germline V gene. Trimming pared 0 bases from V and 3 bases from J, leaving 9 bases between. The CDR3 spans 14 residues. The repertoire was sequenced with immunoSEQ multiplex PCR; TCRdb's copy has only in-frame clones and lacks some. The data hold about 130,000 clones, with roughly 88% observed a single time. This TCR derives from an adult in good health. The chain employs TRBV5-6 and TRBJ1-2, with D uncertain. The sample here was peripheral blood, taken on day 0 of MenACWY control vaccination. In nucleotides, the CDR3 is TGTGCCAGCAGCTTGGGGAGGGAAGACTATGGCTACACCTTC. The encoded protein is CASSLGREDYGYTF.